These 25 T cell receptor beta chains came from one sample sequenced in a study of T cell responses to AZD1222 COVID-19 vaccine. Profiled with immunoSEQ multiplex PCR; TCRdb holds only in-frame clones, not every one. In the table there are 100,000 to 120,000 clones, just under 95% of which are singletons. The sample was peripheral blood, taken on day 0 of AZD1222 vaccination. The origin of the receptors is an adult in good health.

This clone was observed a handful of times. This rearrangement joins TRBV30 to TRBJ2-7; TRBD1 might be the D (6 bases). Trimming cost V 2 bases and J 3 bases, with 14 bases left between them. The germline V gene has CDR1 GTSNPN and CDR2 SVGIG (reference sequence). CDR3 length equals 14 residues. The CDR3 spells CAWSLGTFRYEQYF. DNA for the CDR3: TGTGCCTGGAGTCTTGGGACATTTCGCTACGAGCAGTACTTC.

The rearrangement uses TRBV5-4 and TRBJ1-6; unclear D gene. Trimming cost V 0 bases and J 8 bases, with 9 bases left between them. The CDR3 contains 14 residues. Germline V gene sequence: CDR1 SGHNT, CDR2 YYREEE (reference sequence). CDR3 residues: CASSLVGRDSPLHF. CDR3 DNA sequence: TGTGCCAGCAGCTTGGTCGGACGGGATTCACCCCTCCACTTT.

The gene calls are TRBV27 and TRBJ2-5, with D maybe TRBD1 (5 bases). Trimming removed 6 bases from V and 2 bases from J, with 16 bases in between. There are 15 residues in the CDR3. In germline, CDR1 is MNHEY, CDR2 SMNVEV (reference sequence). CDR3 in DNA: TGTGCCAGCAGACCGTTTTGGGCAGGGCAAGAGACCCAGTACTTC. It specifies CASRPFWAGQETQYF.

In nucleotides, the CDR3 is TGTGCCAGCACCTCCTCGCTAGGAGAGACCCAGTACTTC. It encodes CASTSSLGETQYF. The chain recombines TRBV28 with TRBJ2-5; no firm D call. The CDR3 covers 13 residues. Trimming removed 7 bases from V and 4 bases from J, with 13 bases in between. Germline V CDR1 and CDR2: MDHEN, SYDVKM.

The chain couples TRBV29-1 to TRBJ1-1; D gene ambiguous. Germline assignment: CDR1 SQVTM and CDR2 ANQGSEA. This CDR3 is built from 14 residues. The V gene lost 3 bases and the J gene lost 1 base, with 12 bases spanning the gap. The CDR3 protein is CSVEPEWENTEAFF. The CDR3 region has the DNA TGCAGCGTTGAGCCGGAGTGGGAGAACACTGAAGCTTTCTTT.

Details on this clone: One end of the junction does not line up with germline, which may come from a read error. The chain joins TRBV6-1 to TRBJ1-3, with D tentatively TRBD1 (6 bases). There are 11 residues in the CDR3. Germline CDR1 is MNHNS and CDR2 is SASEGT. CDR3 coding DNA: TGTGCCAGCAGTGAGGGCTCGGCAGGGGTGTTT. Its protein is CASSEGSAGVF.

This clone was detected once. The rearrangement uses TRBV5-1 and TRBJ2-7; no clear D gene. Trimming cost V 0 bases and J 2 bases, with 9 bases left between them. CDR1 and CDR2 from the germline V gene are SGHRS and YFSETQ. The CDR3 has 14 residues. In DNA form, the CDR3 reads TGCGCCAGCAGCTTGGCTTCCACAGCCTACGAGCAGTACTTC. Translating gives CASSLASTAYEQYF.

The gene calls are TRBV11-2 and TRBJ2-6; unclear D gene. The CDR3 extends over 15 amino acids. The V end was cut by 2 bases, the J end by 0 bases, with 5 bases between. The germline gives CDR1 SGHAT, CDR2 FQNNGV. The CDR3, as DNA: TGTGCCAGCAGCTTACAGATCTCTGGGGCCAACGTCCTGACTTTC. Amino acids: CASSLQISGANVLTF.

J is TRBJ1-5 and V is TRBV20-1, with unresolved D. Germline CDR1 reads DFQATT; CDR2 reads SNEGSKA (reference sequence). Trimming cost V 3 bases and J 13 bases, with 19 bases left between them. The CDR3 is made up of 13 amino acids. The CDR3 loop is CSASFRGSGLQHF. The CDR3 bases are TGCAGTGCTAGTTTTCGGGGTAGTGGGTTACAGCATTTT.

This chain connects TRBV6-1 to TRBJ1-1; D unresolved. Germline V CDR1 and CDR2: MNHNS, SASEGT. The CDR3 loop spans 14 amino acids. V lost 1 base to trimming and J lost 4 bases, with 10 bases between them. The CDR3 region is CASSEVRLGTEAFF. CDR3 bases: TGTGCCAGCAGTGAAGTACGGCTGGGCACTGAAGCTTTCTTT.

This rearrangement joins TRBV6-5 to TRBJ1-4; the match to TRBD1 covers 7 bases. The CDR3 is 15 residues long. Per the germline V gene, CDR1 is MNHEY and CDR2 is SVGAGI. With 6 bases clipped from V and 14 bases from J, the junction kept 18 bases outside the gene matches. CDR3 residues: CASRPETGTVGGLFF. In DNA, the CDR3 is TGTGCCAGCAGGCCAGAGACAGGGACTGTTGGGGGGCTGTTTTTT.

This clone was picked up a small number of times. The chain combines TRBV5-1 with TRBJ2-5, with TRBD2 matching 7 bases. Germline V gene sequence: CDR1 SGHRS, CDR2 YFSETQ. With 4 bases clipped from V and 2 bases from J, the junction kept 5 bases outside the gene matches. The CDR3 has 14 residues. The CDR3 sequence: CASSPTSAQETQYF. The CDR3, as DNA: TGCGCCAGCAGCCCTACTAGCGCTCAAGAGACCCAGTACTTC.

The gene calls are TRBV2 and TRBJ1-3, with D unclear. The CDR3 loop spans 12 amino acids. The ends were cut back, 3 bases at V and 4 bases at J, with 4 bases in the middle. Germline loops: CDR1 SNHLY, CDR2 FYNNEI. Written as DNA, the CDR3 is TGTGCCAGCAGTGAGGGGGGAAACACCATATATTTT. Translating gives CASSEGGNTIYF.

V gene TRBV28 combines with J gene TRBJ1-6; 8 positions match TRBD1. CDR1 is MDHEN, CDR2 SYDVKM, per germline. The CDR3 contains 15 residues. V lost 4 bases, J lost 9 bases, and 8 bases stayed unmatched. CDR3 sequence: CASSSQGAIGSPLHF. CDR3 DNA: TGTGCCAGCAGTTCTCAGGGGGCGATCGGTTCACCCCTCCACTTT.

The gene calls are TRBV27 and TRBJ1-6; 7 nucleotides agree with TRBD1. Trimming removed 6 bases from V and 7 bases from J; junction bases left unmatched: 9. CDR3 length: 15 amino acids. CDR1 and CDR2 (germline): MNHEY, SMNVEV (reference sequence). CDR3 nucleotide sequence: TGTGCCAGCAGCCTAGAGGGGACAGTGAATTCACCCCTCCACTTT. It translates to CASSLEGTVNSPLHF.

The genes are TRBV19 and TRBJ1-4, with D hard to call. The CDR3 spans 13 residues. The germline V and J ends were trimmed by 6 bases and 0 bases, with 5 bases remaining between them. From germline, CDR1 is LNHDA and CDR2 SQIVND (reference sequence). The DNA for the CDR3 is TGTGCCAGTAGACTCCCAACTAATGAAAAACTGTTTTTT. Translated: CASRLPTNEKLFF.

This chain connects TRBV7-6 to TRBJ1-1; D uncertain. Between the trimmed V and J ends, which lost 1 base and 1 base, there was a span of 10 bases. Germline V gene sequence: CDR1 SGHVS, CDR2 FNYEAQ. The CDR3 has 15 residues. The CDR3 spells CASSLDGWENTEAFF. The CDR3 DNA sequence: TGTGCCAGCAGCTTAGACGGTTGGGAGAACACTGAAGCTTTCTTT. Together with reference TRBV7-6 and TRBJ1-1, the CDR3 gives the full variable domain: GAGVSQSPRYKVTKRGQDVALRCDPISGHVSLYWYRQALGQGPEFLTYFNYEAQQDKSGLPNDRFSAERPEGSISTLTIQRTEQRDSAMYRCASSLDGWENTEAFFGQGTRLTVV.

In its sample, this clone was seen a few times. The rearrangement links TRBV28 to TRBJ1-5; D is unclear. Germline-derived CDR1 and CDR2 are MDHEN and SYDVKM. V lost 1 base and J lost 0, with 1 base in between. CDR3 size: 13 residues. This CDR3 is CASSLSSNQPQHF. In nucleotides, the CDR3 is TGTGCCAGCAGTTTATCTAGCAATCAGCCCCAGCATTTT.

The chain links TRBV27 to TRBJ2-2, with 8 bases identical to TRBD1. The length of the CDR3 is 15 residues. Trimming cost V 3 bases and J 6 bases; bases outside gene matches: 6. CDR1 is MNHEY and CDR2 is SMNVEV in the germline V gene (reference sequence). The CDR3 here is CASSFETGVAGELFF. For the CDR3, the DNA is TGTGCCAGCAGTTTTGAGACAGGGGTGGCCGGGGAGCTGTTTTTT.

This clone appeared once. V usage is TRBV29-1 and J usage is TRBJ1-2; perhaps TRBD1 as D (5 bases). The CDR3 covers 14 residues. Trimming removed 7 bases at V and 4 bases at J, with 19 bases between. CDR1 is SQVTM, CDR2 ANQGSEA, per germline. The CDR3 protein is CSAGTPGLSYGYTF. In nucleotides, the CDR3 is TGCAGCGCCGGGACGCCTGGTTTGAGCTATGGCTACACCTTC.

The chain employs TRBV6-5 and TRBJ1-5; 7 bases align to TRBD1. With 6 bases clipped from V and 4 bases from J, the junction kept 9 bases outside the gene matches. This CDR3 has 15 amino acids. Germline values: CDR1 MNHEY, CDR2 SVGAGI. CDR3 sequence (DNA): TGTGCCAGCAGCGCACAGGGGTTGGCTAATCAGCCCCAGCATTTT. This encodes CASSAQGLANQPQHF.

This chain links TRBV3-1 (or the pseudogene TRBV3-2) with TRBJ1-2; D possibly corresponds to TRBD1 (6 bases). The CDR3 totals 13 residues. CDR1 LGHDT and CDR2 YNNKEL come from the germline V gene (reference sequence). V was pared by 0 bases and J by 7 bases, with 9 bases between. The CDR3 nucleotides are TGTGCCAGCAGCCAAGACAGGGGCAGTGGCTACACCTTC. It yields the protein CASSQDRGSGYTF.

V gene TRBV6-6 combines with J gene TRBJ1-4, with no clear D. CDR1 is MNHNY and CDR2 is SVGAGI in the germline V gene (reference sequence). V was trimmed by 6 bases and J by 7 bases, leaving 6 bases between them. This CDR3 contains 11 residues. CDR3 region: CASRTPEKLFF. Here the CDR3 DNA reads TGTGCCAGCAGGACGCCTGAAAAACTGTTTTTT.

The V call is TRBV5-1, the J call TRBJ2-7; 8 nucleotides line up with TRBD1. From germline, CDR1 is SGHRS and CDR2 YFSETQ. The V and J ends lost 4 bases and 0 bases, in that order; junction bases with no gene match: 9. The CDR3 extends over 16 amino acids. CDR3 loop: CASSGPGQVSSYEQYF. DNA for the CDR3: TGCGCCAGCAGCGGTCCGGGACAGGTTAGCTCCTACGAGCAGTACTTC.

The V and J genes are TRBV11-2 and TRBJ2-3; unclear D gene. Trimming cost V 1 base and J 6 bases, with 5 bases left between them. The CDR3 has 12 residues. CDR1 SGHAT and CDR2 FQNNGV come from the germline V gene. The CDR3 sequence: CASSLGWDTQYF. In nucleotides, the CDR3 is TGTGCCAGCAGCTTAGGTTGGGATACGCAGTATTTT.